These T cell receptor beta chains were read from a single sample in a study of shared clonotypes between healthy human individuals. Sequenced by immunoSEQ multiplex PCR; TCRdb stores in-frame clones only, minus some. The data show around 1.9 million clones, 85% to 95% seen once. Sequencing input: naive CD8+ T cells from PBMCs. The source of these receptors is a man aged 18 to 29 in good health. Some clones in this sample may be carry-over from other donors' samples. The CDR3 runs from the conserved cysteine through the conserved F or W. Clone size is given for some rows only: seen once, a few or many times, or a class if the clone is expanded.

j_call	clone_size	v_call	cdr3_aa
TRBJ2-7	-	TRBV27	CASSLAGGRVYEQYF
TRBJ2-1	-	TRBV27	CASSLRDRPFNEQFF
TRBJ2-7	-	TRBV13	CASSLGLGKHYEQYF
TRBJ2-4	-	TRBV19	CASSLRLAKNIQYF
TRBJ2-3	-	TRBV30	CAWGWDRDNTDTQYF
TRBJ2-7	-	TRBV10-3	CAISVVPTEDEQYF
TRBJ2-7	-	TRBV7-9	CASSLFPYEQYF
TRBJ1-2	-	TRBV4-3	CASSPRQGSSYGYTF
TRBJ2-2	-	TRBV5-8	CASSSGTGELFF
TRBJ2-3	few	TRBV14	CASSQDRGRADTQYF
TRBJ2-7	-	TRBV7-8	CASSLSTDNTYEQYF
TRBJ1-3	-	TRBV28	CASSLLVGLALSGNTIYF
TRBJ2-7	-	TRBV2	CASRDRDRFHEQYF
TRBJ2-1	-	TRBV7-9	CASSFGTGSYNEQFF
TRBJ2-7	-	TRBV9	CASSGELYEQYF
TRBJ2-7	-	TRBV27	CASSLIGAGAPPGEQYF
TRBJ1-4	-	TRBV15	CATSRTAGGAGGGEKLFF
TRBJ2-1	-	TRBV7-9	CASSPPDSNNEQFF
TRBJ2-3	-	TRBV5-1	CASSWLAGHTDTQYF